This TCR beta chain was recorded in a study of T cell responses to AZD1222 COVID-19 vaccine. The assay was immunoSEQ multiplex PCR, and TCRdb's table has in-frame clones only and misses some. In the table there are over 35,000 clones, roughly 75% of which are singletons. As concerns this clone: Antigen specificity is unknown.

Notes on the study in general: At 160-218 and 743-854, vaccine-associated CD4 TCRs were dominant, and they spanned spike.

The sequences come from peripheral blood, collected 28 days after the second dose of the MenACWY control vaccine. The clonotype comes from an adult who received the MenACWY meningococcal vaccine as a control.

The CDR3 spells CASSQALAASTGELFF. Here the CDR3 DNA reads TGTGCCAGCAGCCAAGCCCTAGCGGCGAGCACCGGGGAGCTGTTTTTT. This chain uses TRBV3-1 (or the pseudogene TRBV3-2) with TRBJ2-2, with 7 bases matching TRBD2. The germline V gene encodes CDR1 LGHDT and CDR2 YNNKEL (reference sequence). V shed 1 base and J 4 bases; nucleotides not matched to a gene: 6. The CDR3 consists of 16 residues.